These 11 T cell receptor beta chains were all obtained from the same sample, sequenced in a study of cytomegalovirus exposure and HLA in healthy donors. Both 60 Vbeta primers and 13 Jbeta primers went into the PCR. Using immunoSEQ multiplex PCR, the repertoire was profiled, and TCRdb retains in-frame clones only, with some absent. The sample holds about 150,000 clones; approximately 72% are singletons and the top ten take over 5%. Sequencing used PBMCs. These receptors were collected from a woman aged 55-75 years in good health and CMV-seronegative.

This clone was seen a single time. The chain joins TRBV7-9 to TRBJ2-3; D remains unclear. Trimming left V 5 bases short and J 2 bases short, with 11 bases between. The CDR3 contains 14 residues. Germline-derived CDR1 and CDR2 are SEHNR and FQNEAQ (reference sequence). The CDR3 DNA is TGTGCCAGCAGCGTCAGTGGCAACACAGATACGCAGTATTTT. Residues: CASSVSGNTDTQYF. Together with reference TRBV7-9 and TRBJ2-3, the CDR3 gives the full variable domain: DTGVSQNPRHKITKRGQNVTFRCDPISEHNRLYWYRQTLGQGPEFLTYFQNEAQLEKSRLLSDRFSAERPKGSFSTLEIQRTEQGDSAMYLCASSVSGNTDTQYFGPGTRLTVL.

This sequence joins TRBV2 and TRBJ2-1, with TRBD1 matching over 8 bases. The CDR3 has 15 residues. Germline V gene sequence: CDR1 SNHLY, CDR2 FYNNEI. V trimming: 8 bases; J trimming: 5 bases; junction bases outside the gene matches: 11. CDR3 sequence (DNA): TGTGCCAGCGACCCCGAGGACAGGGATAACAATGAGCAGTTCTTC. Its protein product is CASDPEDRDNNEQFF.

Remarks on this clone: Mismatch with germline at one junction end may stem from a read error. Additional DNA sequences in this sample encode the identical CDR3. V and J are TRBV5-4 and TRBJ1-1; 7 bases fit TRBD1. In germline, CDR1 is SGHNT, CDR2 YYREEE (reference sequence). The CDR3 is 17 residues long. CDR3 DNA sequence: TGTGCCAGCAGCGGAAACAGGGGAAATCCGAGCAGCACTGAGGCTTTCTTT. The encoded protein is CASSGNRGNPSSTEAFF.

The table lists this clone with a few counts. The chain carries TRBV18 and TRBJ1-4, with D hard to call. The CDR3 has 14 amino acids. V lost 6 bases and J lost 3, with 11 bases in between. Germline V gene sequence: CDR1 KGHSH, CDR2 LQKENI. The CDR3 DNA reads TGTGCCAGCTCGATCCAGAGGTCTAATGAAAAACTGTTTTTT. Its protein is CASSIQRSNEKLFF.

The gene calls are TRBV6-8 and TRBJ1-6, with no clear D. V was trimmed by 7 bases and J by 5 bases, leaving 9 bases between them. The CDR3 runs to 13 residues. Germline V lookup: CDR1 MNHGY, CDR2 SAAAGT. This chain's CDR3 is CASKAGNNSPLHF. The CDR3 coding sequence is TGTGCCAGCAAAGCGGGTAATAATTCACCCCTCCACTTT.

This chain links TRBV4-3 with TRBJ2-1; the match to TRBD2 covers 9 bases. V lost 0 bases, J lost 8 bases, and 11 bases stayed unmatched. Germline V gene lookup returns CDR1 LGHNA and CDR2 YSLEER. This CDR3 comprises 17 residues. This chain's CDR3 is CASSQDLRRGGLDEQFF. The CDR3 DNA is TGCGCCAGCAGCCAAGACCTTCGGCGGGGGGGCCTCGATGAGCAGTTCTTC.

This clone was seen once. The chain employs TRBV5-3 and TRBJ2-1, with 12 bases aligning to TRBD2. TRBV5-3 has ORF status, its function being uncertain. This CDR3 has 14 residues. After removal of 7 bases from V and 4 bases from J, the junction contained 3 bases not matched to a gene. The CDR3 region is CARASGREYNEQFF. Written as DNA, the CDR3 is TGTGCCAGAGCTAGCGGGAGGGAATACAATGAGCAGTTCTTC.

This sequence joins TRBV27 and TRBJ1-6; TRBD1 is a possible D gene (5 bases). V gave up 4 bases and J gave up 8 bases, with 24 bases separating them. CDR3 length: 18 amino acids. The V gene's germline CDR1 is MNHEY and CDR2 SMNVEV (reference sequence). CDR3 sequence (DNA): TGTGCCAGCAGTTCAGCTACCGCGGGGCCGTCCCCTTATTCACCCCTCCACTTT. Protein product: CASSSATAGPSPYSPLHF.

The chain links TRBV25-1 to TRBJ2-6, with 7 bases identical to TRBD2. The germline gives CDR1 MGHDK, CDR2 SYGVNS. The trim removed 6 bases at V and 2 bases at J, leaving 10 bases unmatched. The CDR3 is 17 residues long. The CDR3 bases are TGTGCCAGCAGCCCGTCCTACGGGGGGACTGGGGCCAACGTCCTGACTTTC. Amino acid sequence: CASSPSYGGTGANVLTF.

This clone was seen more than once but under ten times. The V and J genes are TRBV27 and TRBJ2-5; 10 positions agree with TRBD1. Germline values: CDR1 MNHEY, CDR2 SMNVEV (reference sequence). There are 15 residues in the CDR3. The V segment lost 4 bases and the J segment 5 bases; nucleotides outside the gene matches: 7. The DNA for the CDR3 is TGTGCCAGCAGTTCCCGGGACAGGGGAGGGGAGACCCAGTACTTC. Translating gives CASSSRDRGGETQYF.

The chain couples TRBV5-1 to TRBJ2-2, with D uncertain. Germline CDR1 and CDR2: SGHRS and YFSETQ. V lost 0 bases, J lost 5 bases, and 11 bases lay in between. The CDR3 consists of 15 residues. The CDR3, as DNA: TGCGCCAGCAGCTTGGACGGGTTTGGGACCGGGGAGCTGTTTTTT. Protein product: CASSLDGFGTGELFF.